These T cell receptor beta chains were read from a single sample in a study of human T cells and chemical hapten exposure. TCRdb ran MiXCR on the RACE reads and lists one entry per CDR3 protein. The data contain about 120,000 distinct CDR3 sequences, 11% of them singletons. This specimen consisted of whole blood, obtained in connection with sensitization to the hapten diphenylcyclopropenone (DPC). The receptors shown here come from a woman in her forties or fifties with alopecia areata. Some clones in this sample may be carry-over from other donors' samples. Each CDR3 is given with its conserved first and last residue. The order of the fields is V gene, clone size, J gene, D gene, CDR3 protein, CDR3 DNA. D genes are given only for firm matches. Size is omitted from some rows. Given values are once, few, many or a class for expanded clones.

>TRBV28|-|TRBJ2-2|TRBD2
CASSPPGTSGNTGELFF
TGTGCCAGCAGCCCCCCAGGGACTAGCGGAAACACCGGGGAGCTGTTTTTT
>TRBV6-5|many|TRBJ1-6|-
CASSYSSLGASSYNSPLHF
TGTGCCAGCAGTTACTCTAGCCTTGGGGCGAGCTCCTATAATTCACCCCTCCACTTT
>TRBV20-1|-|TRBJ1-5|-
CSASRQFDSSNQPQHF
TGCAGTGCTAGCCGCCAATTCGACTCGAGCAATCAGCCCCAGCATTTT
>TRBV10-3|few|TRBJ1-1|-
CAISGDFFEAFF
TGTGCCATCAGCGGCGACTTCTTTGAAGCTTTCTTT
>TRBV6-2/TRBV6-3|few|TRBJ1-1|-
CASRPHLNTEAFF
TGTGCCAGCAGGCCCCACCTGAACACTGAAGCTTTCTTT
>TRBV7-8|-|TRBJ1-1|TRBD1
CASSLADRATEAFF
TGTGCCAGCAGCTTAGCGGACAGGGCTACTGAAGCTTTCTTT
>TRBV7-6|-|TRBJ2-7|-
CASSLGAADEQYF
TGTGCCAGCAGCTTAGGGGCAGCCGACGAGCAGTACTTC
>TRBV3-1|few|TRBJ2-2|TRBD2
CASSQRRGMGTGELFF
TGTGCCAGCAGCCAGCGGCGGGGGATGGGCACCGGGGAGCTGTTTTTT
>TRBV6-5|many|TRBJ2-3|TRBD2
CAAGGGREADTQYF
TGTGCCGCGGGAGGGGGCCGGGAGGCAGATACGCAGTATTTT
>TRBV12-3/TRBV12-4|-|TRBJ2-1|TRBD2
CASRLSGGGANEQFF
TGTGCCAGCAGACTCTCGGGCGGGGGTGCCAATGAGCAGTTCTTC
>TRBV24-1|-|TRBJ2-1|TRBD2
CATSSRVTSGTNEQFF
TGTGCCACCAGCAGCCGGGTGACTAGCGGTACCAATGAGCAGTTCTTC
>TRBV29-1|-|TRBJ2-1|-
CSVEDSRKREQFF
TGCAGCGTTGAAGATTCTCGCAAGCGGGAGCAGTTCTTC
>TRBV5-8|-|TRBJ2-7|-
CASSPPTYEQYF
TGTGCCAGCAGCCCTCCTACTTACGAGCAGTACTTC
>TRBV29-1|-|TRBJ2-3|TRBD1
CSVRTGADTQYF
TGCAGCGTTCGGACAGGGGCAGATACGCAGTATTTT
>TRBV28|few|TRBJ2-7|-
CASSLLTEQYF
TGTGCCAGCAGTTTATTAACTGAGCAGTACTTC
>TRBV4-1|-|TRBJ2-2|-
CASMELLNTGELFF
TGCGCCAGCATGGAACTCCTGAACACCGGGGAGCTGTTTTTT
>TRBV3-1|many|TRBJ2-2|TRBD2
CASSHLAGGPAGELFF
TGTGCCAGCAGCCACCTAGCGGGGGGGCCGGCCGGGGAGCTGTTTTTT
>TRBV29-1|-|TRBJ2-3|TRBD2
CSVQRGGISADTQYF
TGCAGCGTTCAGCGGGGGGGCATTAGTGCAGATACGCAGTATTTT
>TRBV20-1|few|TRBJ2-5|TRBD2
CSASVGGPSETQYF
TGCAGTGCTAGCGTGGGAGGGCCGTCTGAGACCCAGTACTTC
>TRBV4-3|many|TRBJ2-3|TRBD2
CASSPHLAAGEKDTQYF
TGCGCCAGCAGCCCACACCTGGCAGCGGGAGAAAAAGATACGCAGTATTTT
>TRBV6-5|many|TRBJ2-6|TRBD1
CASSYYRDRGRLVVLTF
TGTGCCAGCAGTTACTATCGGGACAGGGGGCGTCTGGTCGTCCTGACTTTC
>TRBV3-1|-|TRBJ2-5|TRBD2
CASSRAGGIDF
TGTGCCAGCAGCCGAGCGGGGGGGATTGACTTC
>TRBV12-3/TRBV12-4|-|TRBJ2-1|-
CASSFGTGVSYNEQFF
TGTGCCAGCAGCTTCGGAACGGGAGTCTCCTACAATGAGCAGTTCTTC
>TRBV21-1|many|TRBJ2-2|-
CASTYIAGVNTGELFF
TGTGCCAGCACCTATATAGCGGGGGTGAACACCGGGGAGCTGTTTTTT
>TRBV24-1|-|TRBJ2-1|TRBD2
CATGLSGRPGNEQFF
TGTGCCACCGGACTTAGCGGGAGGCCTGGAAATGAGCAGTTCTTC
>TRBV21-1|many|TRBJ2-1|-
CASSTGTRYNEQFF
TGTGCCAGCAGCACGGGGACCAGGTACAATGAGCAGTTCTTC
>TRBV27|-|TRBJ2-7|TRBD1
CASTPTGAWGPPPPHEQYF
TGTGCCAGCACTCCAACAGGGGCCTGGGGCCCGCCACCCCCCCACGAGCAGTACTTC
>TRBV12-3/TRBV12-4|-|TRBJ1-1|TRBD1
CASGQGAILAFF
TGTGCCAGCGGACAGGGGGCGATATTAGCTTTCTTT
>TRBV29-1|few|TRBJ2-5|TRBD2
CSVDFLAGVETQYF
TGCAGCGTTGATTTTCTAGCGGGAGTTGAGACCCAGTACTTC
>TRBV12-3/TRBV12-4|few|TRBJ2-3|-
CATQQSTDTQYF
TGTGCCACCCAGCAGAGCACAGATACGCAGTATTTT
>TRBV6-7|few|TRBJ2-7|TRBD2
CASSYPGTSETYEQYF
TGTGCCAGCAGTTACCCCGGGACTAGCGAGACTTACGAGCAGTACTTC
>TRBV6-5|-|TRBJ1-5|TRBD1
CASSPRGQGIQPQHF
TGTGCCAGCAGCCCTAGGGGACAGGGGATACAGCCCCAGCATTTT
>TRBV28|few|TRBJ1-4|-
CASSLALGRMFF
TGTGCCAGCAGTCTGGCATTGGGAAGGATGTTTTTT
>TRBV5-1|-|TRBJ1-1|-
CASSLGQHRTTEAFF
TGCGCCAGCAGCTTGGGACAGCACCGAACCACTGAAGCTTTCTTT
>TRBV12-3/TRBV12-4|-|TRBJ2-7|-
CASSTAAAVEQYF
TGTGCCAGCAGTACTGCGGCGGCGGTAGAGCAGTACTTC
>TRBV20-1|few|TRBJ2-1|TRBD2
CSASLSGGREQFF
TGCAGTGCTAGCCTCAGCGGGGGGCGAGAGCAGTTCTTC
>TRBV6-6|many|TRBJ2-6|-
CASSYSGAGSGANVLTF
TGTGCCAGCAGTTACTCGGGGGCGGGCTCTGGGGCCAACGTCCTGACTTTC
>TRBV24-1|many|TRBJ2-1|-
CATSDLQGSKGQFF
TGTGCCACCAGTGATTTGCAAGGGAGTAAGGGGCAGTTCTTC
>TRBV6-2/TRBV6-3|-|TRBJ2-1|-
CASSYSRTRSSYNEQFF
TGTGCCAGCAGTTACTCTCGCACGCGAAGCTCCTACAATGAGCAGTTCTTC
>TRBV20-1|few|TRBJ1-6|-
CSAAPVGSYNSPLHF
TGCAGTGCCGCTCCTGTAGGTTCCTATAATTCACCCCTCCACTTT
>TRBV7-2|many|TRBJ2-1|-
CASSLSWGGNEQFF
TGTGCCAGCAGCTTGTCCTGGGGAGGCAATGAGCAGTTCTTC
>TRBV20-1|few|TRBJ2-3|-
CSAGGGADTQYF
TGCAGTGCTGGAGGTGGGGCAGATACGCAGTATTTT
>TRBV28|few|TRBJ1-5|-
CASESQGFQPQHF
TGTGCCAGCGAGTCGCAAGGGTTTCAGCCCCAGCATTTT
>TRBV24-1|few|TRBJ2-3|-
CATSDKFTDTQYF
TGTGCCACCAGTGACAAATTCACAGATACGCAGTATTTT
>TRBV10-1|-|TRBJ2-3|-
CASSESRDTQYF
TGCGCCAGCAGTGAGTCGAGGGATACGCAGTATTTT
>TRBV4-3|many|TRBJ2-7|-
CASSRLQGIAYEQYF
TGCGCCAGCAGCCGACTACAGGGTATTGCCTACGAGCAGTACTTC
>TRBV28|few|TRBJ2-3|-
CASSLRPSTDTQYF
TGTGCCAGCAGTTTACGACCCAGCACAGATACGCAGTATTTT
>TRBV20-1|few|TRBJ2-3|-
CSATLGGGSTDTQYF
TGCAGTGCTACCCTAGGCGGGGGCTCCACAGATACGCAGTATTTT
>TRBV29-1|-|TRBJ1-1|-
CSVPVATEAFF
TGCAGCGTTCCCGTGGCCACTGAAGCTTTCTTT
>TRBV7-3|few|TRBJ1-2|-
CASSLSTVSNYGYTF
TGTGCCAGCAGCTTGTCGACAGTCTCTAACTATGGCTACACCTTC
>TRBV6-1|many|TRBJ1-5|-
CASSEGFTAQPQHF
TGTGCCAGCAGTGAAGGGTTTACGGCTCAGCCCCAGCATTTT
>TRBV4-1|few|TRBJ2-1|-
CASSQVGWEQFF
TGCGCCAGCAGCCAAGTGGGTTGGGAGCAGTTCTTC
>TRBV6-5|few|TRBJ2-7|-
CASSFSVPDEQYF
TGTGCCAGCAGTTTTAGCGTCCCCGACGAGCAGTACTTC
>TRBV29-1|few|TRBJ1-4|-
CSVHEGEKLFF
TGCAGCGTGCACGAAGGGGAAAAACTGTTTTTT
>TRBV29-1|-|TRBJ2-1|TRBD1
CSTWTGTNEQFF
TGCAGCACTTGGACAGGGACGAATGAGCAGTTCTTC
>TRBV5-4|few|TRBJ1-2|TRBD1
CASTVDRSYGYTF
TGTGCCAGCACCGTGGACAGGTCCTATGGCTACACCTTC
>TRBV27|few|TRBJ2-2|TRBD2
CASSLRLAGVNGELFF
TGTGCCAGCAGTCTCCGACTAGCGGGAGTAAACGGGGAGCTGTTTTTT
>TRBV5-1|-|TRBJ1-3|TRBD1
CASSSWTGGNGNTIYF
TGCGCCAGCAGCTCTTGGACAGGGGGCAACGGAAACACCATATATTTT
>TRBV20-1|many|TRBJ2-1|TRBD2
CSARGTSGREGEQFF
TGCAGTGCTAGAGGCACTAGCGGGAGGGAGGGTGAGCAGTTCTTC